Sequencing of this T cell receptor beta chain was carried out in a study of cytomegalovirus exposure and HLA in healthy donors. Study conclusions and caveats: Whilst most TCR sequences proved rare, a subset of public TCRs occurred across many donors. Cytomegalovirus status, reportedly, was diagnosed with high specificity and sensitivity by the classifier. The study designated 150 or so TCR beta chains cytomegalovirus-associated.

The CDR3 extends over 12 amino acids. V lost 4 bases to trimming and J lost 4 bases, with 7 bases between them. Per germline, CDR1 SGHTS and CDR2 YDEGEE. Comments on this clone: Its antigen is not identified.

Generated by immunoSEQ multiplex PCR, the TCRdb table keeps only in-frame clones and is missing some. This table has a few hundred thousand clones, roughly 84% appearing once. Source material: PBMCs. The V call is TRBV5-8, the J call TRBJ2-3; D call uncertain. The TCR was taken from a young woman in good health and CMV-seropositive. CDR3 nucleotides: TGTGCCAGCAGCCTATCGGCAGATACGCAGTATTTT. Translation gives CASSLSADTQYF.